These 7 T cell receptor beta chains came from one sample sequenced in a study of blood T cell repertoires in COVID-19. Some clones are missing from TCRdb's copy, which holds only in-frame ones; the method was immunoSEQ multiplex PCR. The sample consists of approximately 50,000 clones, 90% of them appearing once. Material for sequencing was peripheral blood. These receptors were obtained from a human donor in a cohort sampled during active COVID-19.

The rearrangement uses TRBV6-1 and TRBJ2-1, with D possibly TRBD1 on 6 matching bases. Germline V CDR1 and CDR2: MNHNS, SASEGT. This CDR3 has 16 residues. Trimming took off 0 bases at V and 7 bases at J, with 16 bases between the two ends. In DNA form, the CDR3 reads TGTGCCAGCAGTGAAGCTAGGCAGGGGATTCGGAATGAGCAGTTCTTC. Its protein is CASSEARQGIRNEQFF.

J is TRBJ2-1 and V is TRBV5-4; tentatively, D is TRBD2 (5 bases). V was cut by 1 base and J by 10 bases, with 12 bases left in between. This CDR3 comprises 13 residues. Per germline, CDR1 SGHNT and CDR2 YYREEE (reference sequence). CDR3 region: CASSLTFGVEQFF. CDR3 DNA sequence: TGTGCCAGCAGCTTGACCTTCGGGGTAGAGCAGTTCTTC.

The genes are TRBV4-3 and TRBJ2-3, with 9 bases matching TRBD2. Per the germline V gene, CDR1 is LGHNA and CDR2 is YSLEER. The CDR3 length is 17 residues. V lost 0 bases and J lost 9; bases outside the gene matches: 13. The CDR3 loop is CASSQDNILAGRRTQYF. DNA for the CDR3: TGCGCCAGCAGCCAAGATAACATCCTAGCGGGGAGGAGGACGCAGTATTTT.

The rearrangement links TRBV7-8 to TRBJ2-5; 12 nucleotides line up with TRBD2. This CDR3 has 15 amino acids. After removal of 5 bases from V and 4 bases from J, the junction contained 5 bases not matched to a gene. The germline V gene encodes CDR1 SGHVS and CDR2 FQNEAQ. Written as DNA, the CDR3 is TGTGCCAGCAGCCCCGGACTAGCGGGGAGAGAGACCCAGTACTTC. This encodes CASSPGLAGRETQYF.

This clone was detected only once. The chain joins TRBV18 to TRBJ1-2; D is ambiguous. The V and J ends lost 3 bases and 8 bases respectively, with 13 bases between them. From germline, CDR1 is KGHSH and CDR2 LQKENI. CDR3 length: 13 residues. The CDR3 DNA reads TGTGCCAGCTCACCCACGGTCGAGGGAGGCTACACCTTC. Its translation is CASSPTVEGGYTF. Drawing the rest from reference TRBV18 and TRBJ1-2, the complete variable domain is NAGVMQNPRHLVRRRGQEARLRCSPMKGHSHVYWYRQLPEEGLKFMVYLQKENIIDESGMPKERFSAEFPKEGPSILRIQQVVRGDSAAYFCASSPTVEGGYTFGSGTRLTVV.

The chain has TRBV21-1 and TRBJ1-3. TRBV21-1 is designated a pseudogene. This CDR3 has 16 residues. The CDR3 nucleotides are TGTGCCAGCAGCAAAGGTTGCGGAATCTCTGGAAACACCATATATTTT. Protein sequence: CASSKGCGISGNTIYF.

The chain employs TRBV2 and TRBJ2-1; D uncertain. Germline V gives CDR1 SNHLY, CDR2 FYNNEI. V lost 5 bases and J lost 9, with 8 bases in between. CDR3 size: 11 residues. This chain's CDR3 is CASSIFSEQFF. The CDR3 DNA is TGTGCCAGCAGTATCTTTTCTGAGCAGTTCTTC.